This entry describes one T cell receptor beta chain. The V gene end was trimmed by 5 bases and the J gene end by 3 bases; junction bases not matched to a gene: 13. In germline, CDR1 is GTSNPN, CDR2 SVGIG (reference sequence). This CDR3 contains 16 residues. This sample was taken from a study of blood T cell repertoires in COVID-19. Whole-study context: Samples representing acute and convalescent COVID-19 were sourced from the United States, Italy and Spain.

In the source study's methods: Reference gene primer amplification in the assay estimated nucleated cell counts. Libraries were prepared by immunoSEQ multiplex PCR; TCRdb keeps only in-frame clonotypes and omits some of them. Clonal size and the V and J genes are those of that table, whereas D and trimming came from the DNA. Of some 150,000 clones in the sample, approximately 80% were seen once. The V gene is TRBV30, the J gene TRBJ2-3; 8 positions match TRBD1. The origin of this receptor is a woman aged 45-59 years in a cohort sampled during active or convalescent COVID-19. The sample taken for sequencing was peripheral blood. The CDR3 sequence: CAWGDAGQGLTDTQYF. Written as DNA, the CDR3 is TGTGCCTGGGGCGATGCAGGACAGGGTTTGACAGATACGCAGTATTTT.